This T cell receptor beta chain was identified in a study of T cell responses to AZD1222 COVID-19 vaccine. Per the germline V gene, CDR1 is SGDLS and CDR2 is YYNGEE. The CDR3 loop spans 15 amino acids. The V end was cut by 3 bases, the J end by 3 bases, with 15 bases between. This clone appeared once. What it binds is unknown. Libraries were prepared by immunoSEQ multiplex PCR; TCRdb keeps only in-frame clonotypes and omits some of them. The profile shows nearly 100,000 clones, around nine tenths of them singletons. Findings and limits, study-wide: Just 6 or 7 people given AZD1222 tested seropositive at baseline.

The TCR originated in an adult in good health. The input for sequencing was peripheral blood, taken on day 0 of AZD1222 vaccination. This rearrangement joins TRBV9 to TRBJ1-2, with D possibly TRBD1 on 6 matching bases. CDR3 in DNA: TGTGCCAGCAGCGGCTACAGGGTAGGGGACTATGGCTACACCTTC. Amino acids: CASSGYRVGDYGYTF.